The present T cell receptor beta chain was sequenced within a study of tumor-infiltrating lymphocytes in localized non-small cell lung cancer. Between the trimmed V and J ends, which lost 4 bases and 8 bases, there was a span of 8 bases. Germline CDR1 SNHLY, CDR2 FYNNEI. This CDR3 has 12 amino acids. Of note for this clone: The antigen is not known.

General observations from the study: T-cell fraction did not differ between immunotypes IM1 and IM2.

Method: immunoSEQ multiplex PCR; TCRdb's copy keeps in-frame clones and lacks some. The table lists 25,000 to 30,000 clones, roughly 88% of them singletons. The TCR originated in a human donor with non-small cell lung cancer. Sequencing was carried out using lung tumor tissue. This chain joins TRBV2 and TRBJ1-4, with D unclear. This CDR3 is CASSVNREKLFF. Written as DNA, the CDR3 is TGTGCCAGCAGTGTAAATAGGGAAAAACTGTTTTTT.